The TCR beta chain described here comes from a study of CD8+ T cells in alopecia areata. For the study at large: For the treated group, dosing was oral tofacitinib at 5 to 10 mg twice daily.

Concerning this clone itself: As yet, its antigen is unknown.

The treatment: oral pan-JAK inhibitor, 5-10 mg twice daily. Germline V lookup: CDR1 MGHRA, CDR2 YSYEKL. This CDR3 region has 13 residues. The V gene lost 1 base and the J gene lost 4 bases, with 8 bases spanning the gap. cDNA reverse transcribed from extracted RNA served as the sequencing template. Assay: immunoSEQ multiplex PCR; the TCRdb copy retains only in-frame clones and omits some. The repertoire consists of about 210,000 clones, with 35% to 40% occurring once and the leading ten covering 0.4% to 0.55%. Study observations and caveats: Affected lesional scalp, above all in alopecia totalis/universalis, was more clonal than normal scalp.

The J gene is TRBJ2-7, the V gene TRBV4-1, with D uncertain. This sequence originates from a human donor with alopecia areata. The starting material was CD4+ T cells sorted from blood, obtained at approximately week 30, from a patient treated with tofacitinib. CDR3 protein: CASSQVGRYEQYF. CDR3 DNA: TGCGCCAGCAGCCAAGTTGGAAGGTACGAGCAGTACTTC.